This T cell receptor beta chain was sequenced for a study of blood T cell repertoires in COVID-19. The CDR3 is made up of 19 amino acids. The V segment lost 3 bases and the J segment 1 base; nucleotides outside the gene matches: 10. CDR1 is SGDLS, CDR2 YYNGEE, per germline. In the original analysis: Nucleated cell counts were estimated from reference gene primer amplification. Libraries were prepared by immunoSEQ multiplex PCR; TCRdb keeps only in-frame clonotypes and omits some of them. The V and J calls and clone size were taken over from that table, and D and trimming were inferred from the DNA. The data show about 210,000 clones, approximately 88% seen once. Cohort 3 recovered donors had two negative PCRs, clearance, or symptom resolution.

The sample consisted of PBMCs or T cells enriched from blood (not recorded which). This chain uses TRBV9 with TRBJ2-3, with 14 bases aligning to TRBD2. The sequence came from a woman between 18 and 29 years old who had recovered from COVID-19. The CDR3 protein is CASSGRLAGGLIGTDTQYF. CDR3 DNA: TGTGCCAGCAGCGGGCGACTAGCGGGGGGGCTGATCGGCACAGATACGCAGTATTTT. Full variable domain (remainder filled in from reference TRBV9 and TRBJ2-3): DSGVTQTPKHLITATGQRVTLRCSPRSGDLSVYWYQQSLDQGLQFLIQYYNGEERAKGNILERFSAQQFPDLHSELNLSSLELGDSALYFCASSGRLAGGLIGTDTQYFGPGTRLTVL.